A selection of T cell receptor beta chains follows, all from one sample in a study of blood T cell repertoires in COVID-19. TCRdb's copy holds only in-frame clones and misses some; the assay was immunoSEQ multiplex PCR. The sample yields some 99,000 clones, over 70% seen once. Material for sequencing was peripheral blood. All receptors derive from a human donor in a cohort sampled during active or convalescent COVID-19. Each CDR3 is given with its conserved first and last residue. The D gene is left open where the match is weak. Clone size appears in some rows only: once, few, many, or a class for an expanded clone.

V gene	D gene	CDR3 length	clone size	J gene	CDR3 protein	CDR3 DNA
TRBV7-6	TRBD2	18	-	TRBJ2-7	CASSLVSGTSGSVYEQYF	TGTGCCAGCAGCTTAGTCTCCGGGACTAGCGGGAGCGTTTACGAGCAGTACTTC
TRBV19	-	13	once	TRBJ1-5	CASSIFPPQPQHF	TGTGCCAGTAGTATCTTTCCTCCTCAGCCCCAGCATTTT
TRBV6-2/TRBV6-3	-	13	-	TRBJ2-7	CASSRTGTYEQYF	TGTGCCAGCAGTCGGACTGGCACCTACGAGCAGTACTTC
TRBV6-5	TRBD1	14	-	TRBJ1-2	CASIGWGQGYGYTF	TGTGCCAGCATTGGGTGGGGACAGGGGTATGGCTACACCTTC
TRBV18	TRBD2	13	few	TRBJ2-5	CASSTGLQETQYF	TGTGCCAGCTCAACGGGACTACAAGAGACCCAGTACTTC
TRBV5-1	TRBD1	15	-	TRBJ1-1	CASKKPGQLNTEAFF	TGCGCCAGCAAAAAACCGGGACAGCTAAACACTGAAGCTTTCTTT
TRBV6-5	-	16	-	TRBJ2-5	CASSYQARAPSGTQYF	TGTGCCAGCAGTTACCAGGCGCGGGCCCCAAGCGGGACCCAGTACTTC
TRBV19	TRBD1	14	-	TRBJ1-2	CASSTTGGTGGYTF	TGTGCCAGTAGTACGACAGGGGGAACGGGAGGCTACACCTTC
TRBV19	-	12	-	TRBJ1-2	CASGRLNYGYTF	TGTGCCAGTGGGCGATTAAACTATGGCTACACCTTC
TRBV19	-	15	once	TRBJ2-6	CASSRAGTGANVLTF	TGTGCCAGTAGTAGGGCGGGCACTGGGGCCAACGTCCTGACTTTC
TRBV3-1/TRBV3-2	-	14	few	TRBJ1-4	CASSLGLAGEKLFF	TGTGCCAGCAGCCTCGGTTTGGCAGGGGAAAAACTGTTTTTT
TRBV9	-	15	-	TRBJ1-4	CASSGRSGQGEKLFF	TGTGCCAGCAGCGGACGGTCTGGGCAAGGTGAAAAACTGTTTTTT
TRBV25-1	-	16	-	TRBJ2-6	CASSDNRYSGANVLTF	TGTGCCAGCAGTGACAACAGGTACTCTGGGGCCAACGTCCTGACTTTC
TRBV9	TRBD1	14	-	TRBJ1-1	CASSVMGQGGEAFF	TGTGCCAGCAGCGTAATGGGACAGGGGGGAGAAGCTTTCTTT
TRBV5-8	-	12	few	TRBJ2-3	CASSLAARTQYF	TGTGCCAGCAGCTTGGCGGCTAGAACGCAGTATTTT
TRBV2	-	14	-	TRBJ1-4	CASSPGVGNEKLFF	TGTGCCAGCAGTCCAGGGGTGGGGAATGAAAAACTGTTTTTT
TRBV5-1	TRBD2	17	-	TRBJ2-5	CASSFSAGGLYGETQYF	TGCGCCAGCAGCTTTAGCGCGGGAGGGCTCTACGGCGAGACCCAGTACTTC
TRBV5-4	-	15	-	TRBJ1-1	CASSLASTGNTEAFF	TGTGCCAGCAGCTTGGCGAGCACAGGGAACACTGAAGCTTTCTTT
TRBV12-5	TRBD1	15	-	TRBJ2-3	CASGSRTGVEDTQYF	TGTGCTAGTGGTTCCCGGACAGGGGTCGAAGATACGCAGTATTTT
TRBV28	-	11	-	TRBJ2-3	CAILRRGTQYF	TGTGCCATTTTGCGACGGGGGACGCAGTATTTT
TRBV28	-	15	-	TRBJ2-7	CASSSPRTRAGEQYF	TGTGCCAGCAGTTCCCCCCGGACACGAGCAGGGGAGCAGTACTTC
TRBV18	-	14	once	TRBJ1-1	CASSLYPLFFEAFF	TGTGCCAGCTCACTCTACCCATTATTTTTTGAAGCTTTCTTT
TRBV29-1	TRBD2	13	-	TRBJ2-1	CSGGTSTYNEQFF	TGCAGCGGCGGGACTAGCACCTACAATGAGCAGTTCTTC
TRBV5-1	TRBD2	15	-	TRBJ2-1	CASSLLAGAGNEQFF	TGCGCCAGCAGTTTACTAGCGGGAGCGGGGAATGAGCAGTTCTTC
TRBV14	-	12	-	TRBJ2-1	CASSQDENEQFF	TGTGCCAGCAGCCAAGATGAGAATGAGCAGTTCTTC
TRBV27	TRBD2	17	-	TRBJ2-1	CASNSPGTSGSYNEQFF	TGTGCCAGCAACTCCCCCGGGACTAGCGGCTCCTACAATGAGCAGTTCTTC
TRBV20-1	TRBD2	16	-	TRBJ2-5	CSASPLGLGLGETQYF	TGCAGTGCTAGTCCCCTAGGACTAGGGCTTGGGGAGACCCAGTACTTC
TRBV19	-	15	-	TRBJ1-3	CASRPGHSSGNTIYF	TGTGCCAGTAGACCAGGACACTCCTCTGGAAACACCATATATTTT
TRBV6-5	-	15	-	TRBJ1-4	CASSTDSATNEKLFF	TGTGCCAGCAGTACCGACAGTGCAACTAATGAAAAACTGTTTTTT
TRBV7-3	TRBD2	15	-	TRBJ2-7	CASSPGLAGAYEQYF	TGTGCCAGCAGCCCGGGACTAGCGGGAGCTTACGAGCAGTACTTC
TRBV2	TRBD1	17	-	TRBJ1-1	CASSRSTPRGVYTEAFF	TGTGCCAGCAGTAGGTCGACTCCCAGGGGGGTTTACACTGAAGCTTTCTTT
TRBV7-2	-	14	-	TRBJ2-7	CASSADYRALEQYF	TGTGCCAGCAGCGCCGACTACCGGGCATTGGAGCAGTACTTC
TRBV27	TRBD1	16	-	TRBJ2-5	CASSPRGTGKFGTQYF	TGTGCCAGCAGTCCGCGAGGGACAGGGAAGTTTGGGACCCAGTACTTC
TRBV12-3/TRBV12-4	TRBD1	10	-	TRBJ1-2	CAPDRDGYTF	TGTGCCCCAGACAGGGATGGCTACACCTTC
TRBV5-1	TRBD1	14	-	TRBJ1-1	CASSLARGQGAAFF	TGCGCCAGCAGCTTGGCCAGGGGACAGGGTGCGGCTTTCTTT
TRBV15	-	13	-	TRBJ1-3	CATSRDKGDTIYF	TGTGCCACCAGCAGAGATAAGGGGGACACCATATATTTT
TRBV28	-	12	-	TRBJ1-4	CASSLWSEKLFF	TGTGCCAGCAGTTTATGGAGTGAAAAACTGTTTTTT
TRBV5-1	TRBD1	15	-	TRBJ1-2	CASSLESGGIYGYTF	TGCGCCAGCAGCTTGGAGTCAGGGGGCATTTATGGCTACACCTTC
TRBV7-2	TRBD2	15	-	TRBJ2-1	CASSPRLAGGNEQFF	TGTGCCAGCAGCCCCAGACTAGCGGGGGGCAATGAGCAGTTCTTC
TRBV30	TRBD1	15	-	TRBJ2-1	CAWKSGGFNYNEQFF	TGTGCCTGGAAATCAGGGGGCTTTAACTACAATGAGCAGTTCTTC
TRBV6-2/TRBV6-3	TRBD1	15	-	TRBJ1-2	CASSSPGQGDYGYTF	TGTGCCAGCAGTTCGCCGGGACAGGGAGACTATGGCTACACCTTC
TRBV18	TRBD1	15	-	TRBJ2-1	CASSLGQGSYNEQFF	TGTGCCAGCTCACTCGGACAGGGCTCCTACAATGAGCAGTTCTTC
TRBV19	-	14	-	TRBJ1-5	CASSIVSYNQPQHF	TGTGCCAGTAGTATAGTGAGCTACAATCAGCCCCAGCATTTT
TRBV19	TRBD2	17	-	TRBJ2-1	CASSRYRTSNSRNEQFF	TGTGCCAGTAGTAGGTACCGGACTAGCAACTCGCGTAATGAGCAGTTCTTC
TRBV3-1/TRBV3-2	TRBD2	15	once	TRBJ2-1	CASSPTSGGANEQFF	TGTGCCAGCAGCCCCACTAGCGGGGGGGCCAATGAGCAGTTCTTC
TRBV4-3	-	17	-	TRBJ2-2	CASSQVTWTANTGELFF	TGCGCCAGCAGCCAAGTTACATGGACTGCGAACACCGGGGAGCTGTTTTTT
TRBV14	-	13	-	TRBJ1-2	CASSQDQGYGYTF	TGTGCCAGCAGCCAAGATCAGGGCTATGGCTACACCTTC
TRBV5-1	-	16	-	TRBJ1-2	CASSLAGTPAAGGYTF	TGCGCCAGCAGCCTGGCCGGGACACCCGCGGCAGGTGGCTACACCTTC
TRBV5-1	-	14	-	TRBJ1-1	CASSLLSGNTEAFF	TGCGCCAGCAGCTTGCTTTCGGGGAACACTGAAGCTTTCTTT
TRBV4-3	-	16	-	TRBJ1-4	CASSLGQTATNEKLFF	TGCGCCAGCAGCCTCGGACAGACCGCAACTAATGAAAAACTGTTTTTT
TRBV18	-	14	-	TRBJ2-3	CASSTLPSTDTQYF	TGTGCCAGCTCGACTTTACCTAGCACAGATACGCAGTATTTT
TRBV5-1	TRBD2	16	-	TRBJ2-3	CASTLTAGGPTDTQYF	TGCGCCAGCACCCTCACAGCGGGAGGGCCCACAGATACGCAGTATTTT
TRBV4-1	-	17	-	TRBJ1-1	CASSQGRVRGKDTEAFF	TGCGCCAGCAGCCAAGGTAGGGTTAGGGGTAAGGACACTGAAGCTTTCTTT